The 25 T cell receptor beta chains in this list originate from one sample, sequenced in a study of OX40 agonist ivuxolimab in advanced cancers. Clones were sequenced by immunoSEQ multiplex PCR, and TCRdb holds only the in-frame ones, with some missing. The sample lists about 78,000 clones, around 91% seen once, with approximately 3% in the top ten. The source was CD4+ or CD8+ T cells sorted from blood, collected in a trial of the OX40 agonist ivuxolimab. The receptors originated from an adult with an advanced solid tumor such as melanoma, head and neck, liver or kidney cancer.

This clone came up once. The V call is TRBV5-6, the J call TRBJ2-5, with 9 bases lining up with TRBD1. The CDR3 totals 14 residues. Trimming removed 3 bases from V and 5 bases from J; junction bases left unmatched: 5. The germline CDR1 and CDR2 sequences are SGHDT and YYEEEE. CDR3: CASSSGQGGETQYF. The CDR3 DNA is TGTGCCAGCAGCTCGGGACAGGGTGGGGAGACCCAGTACTTC.

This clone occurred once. The CDR3 sequence is CASSLRVSYLSGNTIYF. DNA for the CDR3: TGTGCCAGCAGCTTACGGGTCTCTTACCTTTCTGGAAACACCATATATTTT. This chain uses TRBV11-1 with TRBJ1-3; D uncertain. Trimming stripped 2 bases from V and 1 base from J, with 15 bases between. The CDR3 loop spans 17 amino acids. The germline gives CDR1 SGHAT, CDR2 FQDESV (reference sequence).

The CDR3 DNA reads TGCGCCAGCAGAGAGACGCTAGGGGGCTTGAACACTGAAGCTTTCTTT. Its protein product is CASRETLGGLNTEAFF. V and J are TRBV5-1 and TRBJ1-1, with 7 nucleotides matching TRBD1. The CDR3 runs 16 residues. Germline CDR1 is SGHRS and CDR2 is YFSETQ. After removal of 5 bases from V and 0 bases from J, the junction contained 10 bases not matched to a gene.

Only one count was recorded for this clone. CDR3 sequence: CASSAWPGAKNIQYF. The CDR3 nucleotides read TGTGCCAGCAGTGCATGGCCTGGGGCCAAAAACATTCAGTACTTC. The rearrangement joins TRBV6-1 to TRBJ2-4; D is ambiguous. The V gene's germline CDR1 is MNHNS and CDR2 SASEGT. The length of the CDR3 is 15 residues. V was pared by 4 bases and J by 1 base, with 11 bases between.

This CDR3 is CASSLGSAGYGYTF. For the CDR3, the DNA is TGCGCCAGCAGCTTGGGCTCCGCTGGCTATGGCTACACCTTC. The chain combines TRBV5-1 with TRBJ1-2; unclear D gene. The germline V gene encodes CDR1 SGHRS and CDR2 YFSETQ. V dropped 0 bases and J dropped 4 bases, with 10 bases sitting between them. The CDR3 runs 14 residues. Variable domain in full (rest from reference TRBV5-1 and TRBJ1-2): KAGVTQTPRYLIKTRGQQVTLSCSPISGHRSVSWYQQTPGQGLQFLFEYFSETQRNKGNFPGRFSGRQFSNSRSEMNVSTLELGDSALYLCASSLGSAGYGYTFGSGTRLTVV.

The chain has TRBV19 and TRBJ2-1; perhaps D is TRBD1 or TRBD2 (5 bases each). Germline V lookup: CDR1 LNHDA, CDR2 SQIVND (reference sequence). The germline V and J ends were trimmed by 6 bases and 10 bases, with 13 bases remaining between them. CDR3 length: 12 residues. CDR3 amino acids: CASSSRWGEQFF. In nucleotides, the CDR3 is TGTGCCAGTAGCTCCCGGTGGGGGGAGCAGTTCTTC.

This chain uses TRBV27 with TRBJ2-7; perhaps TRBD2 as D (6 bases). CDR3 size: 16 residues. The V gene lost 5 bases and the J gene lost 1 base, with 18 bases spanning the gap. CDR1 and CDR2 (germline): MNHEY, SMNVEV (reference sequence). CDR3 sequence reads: CASSLRWGVGSYEQYF. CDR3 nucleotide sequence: TGTGCCAGCAGTCTACGTTGGGGGGTGGGTTCCTACGAGCAGTACTTC.

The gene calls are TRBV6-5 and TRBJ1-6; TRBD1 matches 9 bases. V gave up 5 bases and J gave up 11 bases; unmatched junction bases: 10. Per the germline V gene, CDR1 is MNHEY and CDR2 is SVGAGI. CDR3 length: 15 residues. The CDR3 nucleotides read TGTGCCAGCAGTCTCATTACGACAGGGGGGCCACCCCTCCACTTT. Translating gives CASSLITTGGPPLHF.

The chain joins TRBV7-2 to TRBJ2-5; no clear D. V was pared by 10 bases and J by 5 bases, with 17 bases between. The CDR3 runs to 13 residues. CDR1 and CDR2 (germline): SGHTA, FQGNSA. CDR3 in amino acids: CATRGRNTETQYF. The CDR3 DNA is TGTGCCACCAGAGGCAGAAACACGGAGACCCAGTACTTC. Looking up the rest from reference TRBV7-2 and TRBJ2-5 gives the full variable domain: GAGVSQSPSNKVTEKGKDVELRCDPISGHTALYWYRQSLGQGLEFLIYFQGNSAPDKSGLPSDRFSAERTGGSVSTLTIQRTQQEDSAVYLCATRGRNTETQYFGPGTRLLVL.

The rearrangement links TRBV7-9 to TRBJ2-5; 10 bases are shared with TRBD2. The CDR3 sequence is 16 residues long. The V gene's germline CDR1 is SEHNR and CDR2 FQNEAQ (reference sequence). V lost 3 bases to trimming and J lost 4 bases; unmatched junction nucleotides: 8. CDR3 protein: CASSFMERGGRETQYF. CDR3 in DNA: TGTGCCAGCAGCTTTATGGAGCGGGGGGGCCGAGAGACCCAGTACTTC.

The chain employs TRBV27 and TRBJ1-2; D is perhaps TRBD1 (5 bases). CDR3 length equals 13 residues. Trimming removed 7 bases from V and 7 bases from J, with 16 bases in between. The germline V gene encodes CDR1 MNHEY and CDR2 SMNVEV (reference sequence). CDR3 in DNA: TGTGCCAGCAATCTAGGGGAGATCCGTGGCTACACCTTC. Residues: CASNLGEIRGYTF.

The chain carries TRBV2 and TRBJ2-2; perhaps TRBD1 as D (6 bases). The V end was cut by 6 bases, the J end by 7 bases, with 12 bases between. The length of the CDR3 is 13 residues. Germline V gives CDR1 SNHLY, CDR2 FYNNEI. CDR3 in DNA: TGTGCCAGCAGAGCCGGGACAAGCGGGGAGCTGTTTTTT. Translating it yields CASRAGTSGELFF.

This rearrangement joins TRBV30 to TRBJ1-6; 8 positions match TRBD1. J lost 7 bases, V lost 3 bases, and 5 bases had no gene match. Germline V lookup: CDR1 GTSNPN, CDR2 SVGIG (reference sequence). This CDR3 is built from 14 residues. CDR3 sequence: CAWSETGGNSPLHF. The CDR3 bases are TGTGCCTGGAGCGAAACAGGGGGAAATTCACCCCTCCACTTT.

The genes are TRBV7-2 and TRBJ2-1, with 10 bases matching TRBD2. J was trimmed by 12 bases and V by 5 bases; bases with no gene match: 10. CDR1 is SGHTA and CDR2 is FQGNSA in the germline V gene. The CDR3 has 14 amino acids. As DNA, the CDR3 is TGTGCCAGCAGCCGTCGACTAGCGGGCGGGGGGCAGTTCTTC. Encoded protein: CASSRRLAGGGQFF.

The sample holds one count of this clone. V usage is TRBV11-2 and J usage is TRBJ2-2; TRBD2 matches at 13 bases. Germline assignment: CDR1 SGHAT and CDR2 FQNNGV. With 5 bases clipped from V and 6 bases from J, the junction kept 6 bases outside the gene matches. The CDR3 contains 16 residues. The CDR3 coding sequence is TGTGCCAGCAGCAGACTAGCGGGAGGTAGAGCCGGGGAGCTGTTTTTT. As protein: CASSRLAGGRAGELFF.

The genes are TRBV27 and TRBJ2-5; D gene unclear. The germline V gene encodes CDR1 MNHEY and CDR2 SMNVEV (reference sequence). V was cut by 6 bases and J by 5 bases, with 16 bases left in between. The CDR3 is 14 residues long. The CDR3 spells CASRQRGRGETQYF. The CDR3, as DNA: TGTGCCAGCAGACAACGCGGCCGTGGGGAGACCCAGTACTTC.

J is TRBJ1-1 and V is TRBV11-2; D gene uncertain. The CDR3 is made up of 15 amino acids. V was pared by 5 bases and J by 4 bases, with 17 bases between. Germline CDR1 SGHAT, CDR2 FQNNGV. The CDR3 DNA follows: TGTGCCAGCAGCGAGTCAAGCGGGCTCGGCACTGAAGCTTTCTTT. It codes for CASSESSGLGTEAFF. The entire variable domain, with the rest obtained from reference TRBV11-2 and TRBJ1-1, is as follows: EAGVAQSPRYKIIEKRQSVAFWCNPISGHATLYWYQQILGQGPKLLIQFQNNGVVDDSQLPKDRFSAERLKGVDSTLKIQPAKLEDSAVYLCASSESSGLGTEAFFGQGTRLTVV.

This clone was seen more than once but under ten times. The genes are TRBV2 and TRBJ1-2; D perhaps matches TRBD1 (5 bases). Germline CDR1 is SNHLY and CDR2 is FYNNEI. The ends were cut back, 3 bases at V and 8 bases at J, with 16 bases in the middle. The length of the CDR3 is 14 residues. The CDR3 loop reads CASSDDGGVGGYTF. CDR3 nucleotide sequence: TGTGCCAGCAGTGATGATGGGGGGGTTGGAGGCTACACCTTC.

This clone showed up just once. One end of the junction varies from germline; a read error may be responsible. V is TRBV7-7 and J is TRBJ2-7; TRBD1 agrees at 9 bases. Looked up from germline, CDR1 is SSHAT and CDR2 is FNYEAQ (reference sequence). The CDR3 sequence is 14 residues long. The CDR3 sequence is CASSQGTGKNEQYF. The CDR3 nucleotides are TGTGCTAGCAGCCAGGGGACAGGGAAAAACGAGCAGTACTTC.

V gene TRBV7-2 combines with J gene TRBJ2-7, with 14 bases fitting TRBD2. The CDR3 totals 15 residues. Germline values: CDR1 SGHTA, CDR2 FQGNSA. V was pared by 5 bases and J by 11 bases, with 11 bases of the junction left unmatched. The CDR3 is CASSVSTGTSGRKYF. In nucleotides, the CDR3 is TGTGCCAGCAGCGTATCGACCGGGACTAGCGGGAGAAAGTACTTC.

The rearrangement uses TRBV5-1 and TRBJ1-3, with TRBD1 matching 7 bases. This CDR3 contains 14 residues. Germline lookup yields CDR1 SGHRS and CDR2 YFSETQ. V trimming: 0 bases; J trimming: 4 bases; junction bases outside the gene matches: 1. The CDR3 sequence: CASSLGTGGNTIYF. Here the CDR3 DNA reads TGCGCCAGCAGCTTGGGGACAGGAGGAAACACCATATATTTT.

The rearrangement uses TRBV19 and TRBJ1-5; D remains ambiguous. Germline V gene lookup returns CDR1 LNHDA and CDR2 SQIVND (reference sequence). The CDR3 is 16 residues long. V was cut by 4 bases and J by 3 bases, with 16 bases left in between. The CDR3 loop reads CASSTRGEGYNQPQHF. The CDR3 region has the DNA TGTGCCAGTAGTACCCGGGGTGAGGGTTACAATCAGCCCCAGCATTTT.

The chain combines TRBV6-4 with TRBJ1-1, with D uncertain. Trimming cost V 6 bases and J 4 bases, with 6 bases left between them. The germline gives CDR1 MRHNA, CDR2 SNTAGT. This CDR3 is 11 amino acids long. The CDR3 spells CASSESTEAFF. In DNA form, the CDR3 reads TGTGCCAGCAGCGAATCCACTGAAGCTTTCTTT.

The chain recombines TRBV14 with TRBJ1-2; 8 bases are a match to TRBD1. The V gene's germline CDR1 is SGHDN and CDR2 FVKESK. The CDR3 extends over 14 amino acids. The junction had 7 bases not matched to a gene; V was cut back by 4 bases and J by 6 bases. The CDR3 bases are TGTGCCAGCAGCCCCCCGACAGGGGAAAATGGCTACACCTTC. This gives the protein CASSPPTGENGYTF.

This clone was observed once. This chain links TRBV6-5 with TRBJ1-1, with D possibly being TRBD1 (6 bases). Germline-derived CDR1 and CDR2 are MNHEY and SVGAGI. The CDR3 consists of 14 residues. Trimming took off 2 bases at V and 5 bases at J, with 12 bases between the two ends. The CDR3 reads CASSYGSGETEAFF. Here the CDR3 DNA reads TGTGCCAGCAGTTACGGGTCAGGGGAAACTGAAGCTTTCTTT.